One and the same sample provided the 32 T cell receptor beta chains below, sequenced in a study of neurological immune-mediated disorders. Using its own MiXCR run on the 5' RACE reads, TCRdb lists one record per CDR3 protein. The sample consists of about 65,000 distinct CDR3 sequences, under 5% of them appearing once. Sequencing was performed on PBMCs. The source of these receptors is a man aged 50 to 60 with multiple sclerosis.

This clonotype was seen ten or more times. The rearrangement joins TRBV5-5 to TRBJ2-7; tentatively, D is TRBD1 or TRBD2 (5 bases each). Germline lookup yields CDR1 SGHKS and CDR2 YYEKEE (reference sequence). V lost 0 bases, J lost 2 bases, and 12 bases lay in between. The CDR3 runs 15 residues. CDR3 in DNA: TGTGCCAGCAGCTTGGATATTGGGGGAGCCTACGAGCAGTACGTC. Its protein product is CASSLDIGGAYEQYV.

This clonotype has a count of ten or more. The chain employs TRBV5-5 and TRBJ1-5; D gene ambiguous. Trimming removed 2 bases from V and 0 bases from J, with 6 bases in between. This CDR3 has 14 amino acids. Germline loops: CDR1 SGHKS, CDR2 YYEKEE (reference sequence). The CDR3 nucleotides read TGTGCCAGCAGCTTAGGCAGTAGCAATCAGCCCCAGCATTTT. Encoded protein: CASSLGSSNQPQHF.

This clonotype was found many times. V and J are TRBV5-1 and TRBJ1-4; tentatively, D is TRBD1 (6 bases). From germline, CDR1 is SGHRS and CDR2 YFSETQ. The CDR3 loop spans 14 amino acids. V was trimmed by 1 base and J by 6 bases, leaving 10 bases between them. The CDR3 here is CASSLHPGDEKLFF. The CDR3, as DNA: TGCGCCAGCAGCTTGCATCCAGGGGATGAAAAACTGTTTTTT.

This clonotype was observed many times. The rearrangement joins TRBV27 to TRBJ2-7, with D tentatively TRBD1 or TRBD2 (5 bases each). The CDR3 sequence is 16 residues long. Trimming cost V 0 bases and J 2 bases, with 14 bases left between them. Germline V gene lookup returns CDR1 MNHEY and CDR2 SMNVEV (reference sequence). CDR3 DNA: TGTGCCAGCAGTTTATCGTCGGGGACCCTCCCCTACGAGCAGTACGTC. As protein: CASSLSSGTLPYEQYV.

This clonotype was picked up many times. The genes are TRBV6-1 and TRBJ1-2; 10 bases are a match to TRBD1. The J segment lost 4 bases and the V segment lost 7 bases, leaving 3 bases of the junction unmatched. The V gene's germline CDR1 is MNHNS and CDR2 SASEGT. The CDR3 totals 13 residues. In DNA form, the CDR3 reads TGTGCCAGCAAAGGACAGGGGGTCTATGGCTACACCTTC. Encoded protein: CASKGQGVYGYTF.

The sample holds many counts of this clonotype. The gene calls are TRBV20-1 and TRBJ1-1; unclear D gene. The V gene's germline CDR1 is DFQATT and CDR2 SNEGSKA (reference sequence). V lost 0 bases and J lost 1, with 9 bases in between. This CDR3 comprises 14 residues. The DNA of the CDR3 is TGCAGTGCTAGAGATATGAGGAGGAACACTGAAGCTTTCTTT. It is translated as CSARDMRRNTEAFF.

In its sample, this clonotype was seen many times. CDR3: CSAGAGGLRYEQYF. The CDR3 bases are TGCAGTGCTGGGGCCGGGGGACTCCGCTACGAGCAGTACTTC. The J gene is TRBJ2-7, the V gene TRBV20-1, with TRBD2 as a possible D gene (6 bases). The length of the CDR3 is 14 residues. V lost 5 bases, J lost 3 bases, and 17 bases lay in between. Looked up from germline, CDR1 is DFQATT and CDR2 is SNEGSKA (reference sequence).

This clonotype has ten or more counts. This rearrangement joins TRBV28 to TRBJ1-6; D call uncertain. The CDR3 has 13 amino acids. The V end lost 2 bases, the J end lost 7 bases, and 6 bases lay between the germline ends. CDR1 is MDHEN and CDR2 is SYDVKM in the germline V gene. The DNA of the CDR3 is TGTGCCAGCAGTTTAAGGGAAAATTCACCCCTCCACTTT. Encoded protein: CASSLRENSPLHF.

This clonotype was observed at least ten times. V usage is TRBV3-1 and J usage is TRBJ1-1, with D maybe TRBD1 (5 bases). V lost 3 bases and J lost 4, with 9 bases in between. The CDR3 totals 13 residues. Germline V gives CDR1 LGHDT, CDR2 YNNKEL (reference sequence). The CDR3 is CASSHGGVTEAFF. CDR3 in DNA: TGTGCCAGCAGCCATGGGGGGGTCACTGAAGCTTTCTTT.

With regard to this clonotype: One end of the junction is discordant with germline, which a read error may explain. The CDR3 region is CASSRAAGNQPQNF. As DNA, the CDR3 is TGTGCCAGCAGCCGGGCGGCAGGGAATCAGCCCCAGAATTTT. The chain employs TRBV3-1 and TRBJ1-5, with TRBD1 as a possible D gene (5 bases). The length of the CDR3 is 14 residues. The germline V gene has CDR1 LGHDT and CDR2 YNNKEL (reference sequence).

This clonotype was seen ten or more times. The chain uses TRBV4-3 and TRBJ2-2; TRBD2 matches 8 bases. This CDR3 is built from 17 residues. Germline trimming cut 0 bases from V and 4 bases from J; bases unmatched to any gene: 7. The germline V gene encodes CDR1 LGHNA and CDR2 YSLEER. CDR3 protein: CASSQDRSGGPTGELFF. In nucleotides, the CDR3 is TGCGCCAGCAGCCAAGATCGAAGCGGGGGACCCACCGGGGAGCTGTTTTTT.

The DNA for the CDR3 is TGCAGCGTCGCGAGACTAGCGTCCCAAGAGACCCAGTACTTC. This translates into CSVARLASQETQYF. The rearrangement links TRBV29-1 to TRBJ2-5, with 8 bases identical to TRBD2. This CDR3 is 14 amino acids long. Unmatched junction bases numbered 7, after V lost 6 bases and J lost 1 base. The germline V gene has CDR1 SQVTM and CDR2 ANQGSEA.

At least ten counts were recorded for this clonotype. The genes are TRBV19 and TRBJ1-1, with D maybe TRBD1 (5 bases). The CDR3 sequence is 12 residues long. Germline-derived CDR1 and CDR2 are LNHDA and SQIVND (reference sequence). V was cut by 2 bases and J by 4 bases, with 5 bases left in between. For the CDR3, the DNA is TGTGCCAGTAGTATACAGGGCACTGAAGCTTTCTTT. It specifies CASSIQGTEAFF.

This clonotype came up many times. V is TRBV21-1 and J is TRBJ2-7. TRBV21-1 is deemed a pseudogene. The CDR3 loop spans 13 amino acids. This CDR3 reads CASSKRQTYEQYV. The CDR3 DNA reads TGTGCCAGCAGCAAGCGACAGACCTACGAGCAGTACGTC.

There are many counts of this clonotype. The V and J genes are TRBV5-1 and TRBJ1-4; no firm D call. The CDR3 consists of 14 residues. V was shortened by 5 bases and J by 8 bases, with 16 bases between the two germline ends. CDR1 SGHRS and CDR2 YFSETQ come from the germline V gene. The CDR3 sequence: CASRIGQVNEKLFF. DNA of the CDR3: TGCGCCAGCAGGATCGGGCAGGTTAACGAAAAACTGTTTTTT.

This clonotype occurred many times. The chain employs TRBV28 and TRBJ1-4; 9 bases are a match to TRBD1. With 2 bases clipped from V and 10 bases from J, the junction kept 11 bases outside the gene matches. CDR3 length equals 16 residues. The V gene's germline CDR1 is MDHEN and CDR2 SYDVKM. The CDR3 spells CASSLATPGQGGKLFF. DNA for the CDR3: TGTGCCAGCAGTTTAGCAACACCGGGACAGGGCGGAAAACTGTTTTTT.

This clonotype was seen many times. Compared with germline, one end of the junction differs, possibly owing to a read error. V gene TRBV20-1 combines with J gene TRBJ1-5, with 9 bases aligning to TRBD1. The CDR3 is made up of 18 amino acids. Germline-derived CDR1 and CDR2 are DFQATT and SNEGSKA (reference sequence). The chain's CDR3 is CSARDHSLRDRDDQPQNF. CDR3 sequence (DNA): TGCAGTGCTAGAGATCATAGTCTTAGGGACAGGGATGATCAGCCCCAGAATTTT.

This clonotype was observed many times. The chain has TRBV5-6 and TRBJ1-2; tentative D call: TRBD1 (5 bases). Between the trimmed V and J ends, which lost 0 bases and 5 bases, there was a span of 8 bases. Per the germline V gene, CDR1 is SGHDT and CDR2 is YYEEEE. This CDR3 spans 13 amino acids. CDR3 bases: TGTGCCAGCAGCTTGGAAGGGACGTATGGCTACACCTTC. Translating it yields CASSLEGTYGYTF.

The chain recombines TRBV12-3 or TRBV12-4 with TRBJ2-7, with D unresolved. This CDR3 contains 13 residues. V was shortened by 1 base and J by 2 bases, with 6 bases between the two germline ends. The CDR3 region is CASSLGRPYEQYV. For the CDR3, the DNA is TGTGCCAGCAGTTTAGGACGACCCTACGAGCAGTACGTC.

This clonotype was seen many times. The chain joins TRBV27 to TRBJ2-7, with 7 bases lining up with TRBD1. The CDR3 has 16 residues. CDR1 is MNHEY, CDR2 SMNVEV, per germline (reference sequence). V shed 5 bases and J 4 bases; nucleotides not matched to a gene: 14. The CDR3 spells CASSTSGTVMRYEQYF. The DNA of the CDR3 is TGTGCCAGCAGTACATCCGGGACAGTCATGAGATACGAGCAGTACTTC.

In this sample, this clonotype turned up many times. The V gene is TRBV3-1, the J gene TRBJ2-1; D not certain. This CDR3 spans 13 amino acids. Germline V gene sequence: CDR1 LGHDT, CDR2 YNNKEL (reference sequence). V lost 0 bases to trimming and J lost 6 bases, with 6 bases between them. The DNA for the CDR3 is TGTGCCAGCAGCCAAGATTTAATCAATGAGCAGTTCTTC. Translation gives CASSQDLINEQFF.

In the case of this clonotype: This could be a read error, since a much larger clone is one nucleotide away. The chain employs TRBV6-5 and TRBJ2-2; possibly TRBD1 for D (5 bases). The CDR3 has 13 residues. CDR1 is MNHEY and CDR2 is SVGAGI in the germline V gene. V gave up 2 bases and J gave up 5 bases, with 6 bases separating them. CDR3 loop: CASSYRGTGELFF. The CDR3 bases are TGTGCCAGCAGTTACAGGGGAACCGGGGAGCTGTTTTTT.

The chain has TRBV7-8 and TRBJ1-1, with 9 bases lining up with TRBD1. Germline V gene lookup returns CDR1 SGHVS and CDR2 FQNEAQ. Trimming took 6 bases from V and 5 from J; bases not matched to a gene: 10. The CDR3 loop spans 15 amino acids. CDR3 in amino acids: CASRPKQGAVTEAFF. The CDR3 DNA reads TGTGCCAGCAGACCGAAACAGGGGGCGGTTACTGAAGCTTTCTTT.

This clonotype was observed at least ten times. V usage is TRBV12-3 or TRBV12-4 and J usage is TRBJ2-1, with unresolved D. V shed 3 bases and J shed 5 bases, with 14 bases lying between them. The CDR3 is 15 amino acids. CDR3 in amino acids: CASSFLLKVHNEQFF. The CDR3 nucleotides are TGTGCCAGCAGTTTTTTATTGAAAGTCCACAATGAGCAGTTCTTC.

This clonotype has a count of ten or more. The chain combines TRBV6-5 with TRBJ1-5, with TRBD1 matching over 7 bases. This CDR3 is 15 amino acids long. The V gene's germline CDR1 is MNHEY and CDR2 SVGAGI. Trimming took 6 bases from V and 0 from J; bases not matched to a gene: 5. The CDR3, as DNA: TGTGCCAGCAGAAGGGACAGTTATAGCAATCAGCCCCAGCATTTT. The encoded protein is CASRRDSYSNQPQHF.

This clonotype was observed at least ten times. The chain recombines TRBV7-8 with TRBJ1-2, with D tentatively TRBD1 (5 bases). The germline gives CDR1 SGHVS, CDR2 FQNEAQ. Trimming removed 5 bases at V and 1 base at J, with 14 bases between. The CDR3 is 15 residues long. The CDR3 bases are TGTGCCAGCAGCCTAGGGGTACAGGTTAACTATGGCTACACCTTC. It yields the protein CASSLGVQVNYGYTF. Combining the CDR3 with reference TRBV7-8 and TRBJ1-2 gives the whole variable domain GAGVSQSPRYKVAKRGQDVALRCDPISGHVSLFWYQQALGQGPEFLTYFQNEAQLDKSGLPSDRFFAERPEGSVSTLKIQRTQQEDSAVYLCASSLGVQVNYGYTFGSGTRLTVV.

This clonotype was found many times. The gene calls are TRBV7-2 and TRBJ1-3; the D gene is possibly TRBD1 (6 bases). Per germline, CDR1 SGHTA and CDR2 FQGNSA. V was shortened by 5 bases and J by 2 bases, with 13 bases between the two germline ends. This CDR3 is 15 amino acids long. CDR3 residues: CASSPGTGPGNTIYF. The CDR3 DNA is TGTGCCAGCAGCCCGGGAACAGGGCCTGGAAACACCATATATTTT.

The rearrangement joins TRBV11-2 to TRBJ2-7, with D uncertain. V lost 1 base, J lost 0 bases, and 7 bases lay in between. CDR3 length: 14 amino acids. CDR1 and CDR2 (germline): SGHAT, FQNNGV. In DNA, the CDR3 is TGTGCCAGCAGCTTAGTTCTCTACTCCTACGAGCAGTACGTC. Protein: CASSLVLYSYEQYV.

This clonotype was seen many times. A read error may account for a junction end that differs from germline. The chain joins TRBV20-1 to TRBJ1-5; D is possibly TRBD1 (5 bases). CDR1 and CDR2 from the germline V gene are DFQATT and SNEGSKA (reference sequence). CDR3 length: 13 residues. CDR3 in amino acids: CSASSQGYQPQNF. In DNA, the CDR3 is TGCAGTGCTAGCTCCCAGGGTTATCAGCCCCAGAATTTT.

This clonotype was found many times. The DNA of the CDR3 is TGTGCCAGCAGCTTGAATAGGCTAGAGCAGTACTTC. Translation gives CASSLNRLEQYF. The chain carries TRBV5-5 and TRBJ2-7, with D hard to call. The CDR3 runs to 12 residues. The germline CDR1 and CDR2 sequences are SGHKS and YYEKEE (reference sequence). With 1 base removed from V and 7 bases from J, the gap between germline ends came to 9 bases.

There are many counts of this clonotype. J is TRBJ1-6 and V is TRBV20-1; TRBD1 aligns across 9 bases. CDR1 and CDR2 (germline): DFQATT, SNEGSKA (reference sequence). Trimming removed 3 bases from V and 9 bases from J; junction bases left unmatched: 6. The CDR3 is 14 residues long. CDR3 region: CSASPGQGFSPLHF. CDR3 DNA: TGCAGTGCTAGTCCGGGACAGGGTTTTTCACCCCTCCACTTT.

This clonotype was found many times. V is TRBV7-2 and J is TRBJ2-5; TRBD1 matches 11 bases. CDR1 is SGHTA and CDR2 is FQGNSA in the germline V gene. The CDR3 length is 14 residues. V lost 4 bases and J lost 5; bases outside the gene matches: 3. DNA of the CDR3: TGTGCCAGCAGCTGGACAGGGGGCTTGGAGACCCAGTACTTC. Amino acid sequence: CASSWTGGLETQYF.